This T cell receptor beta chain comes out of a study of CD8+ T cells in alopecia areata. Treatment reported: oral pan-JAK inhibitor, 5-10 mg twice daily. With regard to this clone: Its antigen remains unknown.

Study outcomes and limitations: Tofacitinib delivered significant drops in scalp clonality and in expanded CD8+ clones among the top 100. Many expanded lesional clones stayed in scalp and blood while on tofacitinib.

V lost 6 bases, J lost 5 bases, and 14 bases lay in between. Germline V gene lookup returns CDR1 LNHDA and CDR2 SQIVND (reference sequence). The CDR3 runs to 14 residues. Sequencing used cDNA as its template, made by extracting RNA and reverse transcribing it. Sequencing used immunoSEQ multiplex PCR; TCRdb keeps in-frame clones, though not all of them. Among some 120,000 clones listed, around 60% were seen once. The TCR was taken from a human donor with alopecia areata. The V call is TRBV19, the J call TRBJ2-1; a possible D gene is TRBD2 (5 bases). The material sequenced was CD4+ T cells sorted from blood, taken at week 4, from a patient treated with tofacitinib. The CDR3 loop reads CASSPTGWDNEQFF. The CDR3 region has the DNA TGTGCCAGTAGCCCTACGGGGTGGGACAATGAGCAGTTCTTC.